This TCR beta chain was sequenced during a study of beta chain features in type 1 diabetes. General study points: PCR might show a preference for shorter templates, equally across patients and controls. The naive, central memory and Treg TCRB repertoires showed an apparent similarity that was greater among patients than among healthy donors. A moderate, significant TCRB CDR3 shortening appeared in type 1 diabetes across four CD4+ subsets.

Turning to this clone: The antigen is undetermined.

Expressed TCRB transcripts were sequenced, since all the RNA that had been isolated was reverse transcribed. The repertoire was sequenced with immunoSEQ multiplex PCR; TCRdb's copy has only in-frame clones and lacks some. The sample carries 310,000 or so clones, roughly 15% recorded once. The receptor was derived from a man between 18 and 35 years old with type 1 diabetes. Source material: naive CD4+ T cells from blood.

DNA of the CDR3: TGTGCCAGCAGCTACGGCGGGACAGATACGCAGTATTTT. Amino acids: CASSYGGTDTQYF. The rearrangement joins TRBV7-2 to TRBJ2-3, with D perhaps matching TRBD2 (5 bases). CDR1 is SGHTA and CDR2 is FQGNSA in the germline V gene. CDR3 length equals 13 residues. The ends were cut back, 4 bases at V and 3 bases at J, with 8 bases in the middle.